These 7 T cell receptor beta chains were sequenced from one sample in a study of cytomegalovirus exposure and HLA in healthy donors. PCR used 60 Vbeta primers and 13 Jbeta primers. The method was immunoSEQ multiplex PCR; TCRdb's version includes in-frame clones alone and lacks a portion of them. The sample records roughly 120,000 clones, roughly 77% being singletons. Specimen: PBMCs. All receptors come from a woman aged 30 to 39 in good health and CMV-seronegative.

The CDR3 loop reads CASSQETSGAGDTQYF. For the CDR3, the DNA is TGTGCCAGCAGCCAGGAAACTAGCGGGGCTGGGGATACGCAGTATTTT. The J gene is TRBJ2-3, the V gene TRBV4-2, with 10 bases fitting TRBD2. The germline gives CDR1 LGHNA, CDR2 YNFKEQ. V lost 3 bases, J lost 6 bases, and 9 bases stayed unmatched. This CDR3 region has 16 residues.

The chain links TRBV11-3 to TRBJ2-4; maybe TRBD2 (6 bases). The ends were cut back, 3 bases at V and 4 bases at J, with 19 bases in the middle. The CDR3 has 17 residues. Germline V lookup: CDR1 SGHNT, CDR2 YENEEA. In DNA, the CDR3 is TGTGCCAGCAGCTTTGATTCCCTCTGGAGGGCAAAAAACATTCAGTACTTC. This encodes CASSFDSLWRAKNIQYF.

The V and J genes are TRBV4-1 and TRBJ2-1, with 10 bases that match TRBD2. The CDR3 loop spans 16 amino acids. Losses at the gene ends were 0 bases for V and 7 bases for J; bases not matched to a gene: 6. CDR1 and CDR2 from the germline V gene are MGHRA and YSYEKL. CDR3 in amino acids: CASSQDVASGRNEQFF. CDR3 DNA: TGCGCCAGCAGCCAAGATGTGGCTAGCGGGAGAAATGAGCAGTTCTTC.

This chain links TRBV27 with TRBJ1-2, with D possibly being TRBD1 (6 bases). This CDR3 comprises 16 residues. Germline loops: CDR1 MNHEY, CDR2 SMNVEV (reference sequence). V lost 1 base and J 4 bases, leaving 16 bases between the germline ends. The CDR3 is CASSLYPTGNPYGYTF. The CDR3 coding sequence is TGTGCCAGCAGTTTATACCCGACAGGAAACCCCTATGGCTACACCTTC.

The J gene is TRBJ2-3, the V gene TRBV11-3, with 10 bases fitting TRBD2. With 3 bases clipped from V and 3 bases from J, the junction kept 3 bases outside the gene matches. This CDR3 region has 15 residues. Per the germline V gene, CDR1 is SGHNT and CDR2 is YENEEA. The CDR3: CASSLSGGATDTQYF. As DNA, the CDR3 is TGTGCCAGCAGCTTGAGCGGGGGGGCAACAGATACGCAGTATTTT.

This clone has a handful of counts. For the CDR3, the DNA is TGTGCCAGCAGCTTTGACAGGACAGGAGATGGGACCGGGGAGCTGTTTTTT. It codes for CASSFDRTGDGTGELFF. The chain carries TRBV7-9 and TRBJ2-2, with 7 positions matching TRBD1. The V segment lost 3 bases and the J segment 5 bases; nucleotides outside the gene matches: 12. CDR3 length: 17 amino acids. Germline CDR1 reads SEHNR; CDR2 reads FQNEAQ (reference sequence).

The chain joins TRBV7-6 to TRBJ1-2, with D possibly matching TRBD1 (5 bases). The V and J ends lost 5 bases and 6 bases respectively, with 16 bases between them. Germline V gene lookup returns CDR1 SGHVS and CDR2 FNYEAQ. This CDR3 region has 14 residues. CDR3 bases: TGTGCCAGCAGCCCAAACTCGGCGGGGGATGGCTACACCTTC. Translating gives CASSPNSAGDGYTF.